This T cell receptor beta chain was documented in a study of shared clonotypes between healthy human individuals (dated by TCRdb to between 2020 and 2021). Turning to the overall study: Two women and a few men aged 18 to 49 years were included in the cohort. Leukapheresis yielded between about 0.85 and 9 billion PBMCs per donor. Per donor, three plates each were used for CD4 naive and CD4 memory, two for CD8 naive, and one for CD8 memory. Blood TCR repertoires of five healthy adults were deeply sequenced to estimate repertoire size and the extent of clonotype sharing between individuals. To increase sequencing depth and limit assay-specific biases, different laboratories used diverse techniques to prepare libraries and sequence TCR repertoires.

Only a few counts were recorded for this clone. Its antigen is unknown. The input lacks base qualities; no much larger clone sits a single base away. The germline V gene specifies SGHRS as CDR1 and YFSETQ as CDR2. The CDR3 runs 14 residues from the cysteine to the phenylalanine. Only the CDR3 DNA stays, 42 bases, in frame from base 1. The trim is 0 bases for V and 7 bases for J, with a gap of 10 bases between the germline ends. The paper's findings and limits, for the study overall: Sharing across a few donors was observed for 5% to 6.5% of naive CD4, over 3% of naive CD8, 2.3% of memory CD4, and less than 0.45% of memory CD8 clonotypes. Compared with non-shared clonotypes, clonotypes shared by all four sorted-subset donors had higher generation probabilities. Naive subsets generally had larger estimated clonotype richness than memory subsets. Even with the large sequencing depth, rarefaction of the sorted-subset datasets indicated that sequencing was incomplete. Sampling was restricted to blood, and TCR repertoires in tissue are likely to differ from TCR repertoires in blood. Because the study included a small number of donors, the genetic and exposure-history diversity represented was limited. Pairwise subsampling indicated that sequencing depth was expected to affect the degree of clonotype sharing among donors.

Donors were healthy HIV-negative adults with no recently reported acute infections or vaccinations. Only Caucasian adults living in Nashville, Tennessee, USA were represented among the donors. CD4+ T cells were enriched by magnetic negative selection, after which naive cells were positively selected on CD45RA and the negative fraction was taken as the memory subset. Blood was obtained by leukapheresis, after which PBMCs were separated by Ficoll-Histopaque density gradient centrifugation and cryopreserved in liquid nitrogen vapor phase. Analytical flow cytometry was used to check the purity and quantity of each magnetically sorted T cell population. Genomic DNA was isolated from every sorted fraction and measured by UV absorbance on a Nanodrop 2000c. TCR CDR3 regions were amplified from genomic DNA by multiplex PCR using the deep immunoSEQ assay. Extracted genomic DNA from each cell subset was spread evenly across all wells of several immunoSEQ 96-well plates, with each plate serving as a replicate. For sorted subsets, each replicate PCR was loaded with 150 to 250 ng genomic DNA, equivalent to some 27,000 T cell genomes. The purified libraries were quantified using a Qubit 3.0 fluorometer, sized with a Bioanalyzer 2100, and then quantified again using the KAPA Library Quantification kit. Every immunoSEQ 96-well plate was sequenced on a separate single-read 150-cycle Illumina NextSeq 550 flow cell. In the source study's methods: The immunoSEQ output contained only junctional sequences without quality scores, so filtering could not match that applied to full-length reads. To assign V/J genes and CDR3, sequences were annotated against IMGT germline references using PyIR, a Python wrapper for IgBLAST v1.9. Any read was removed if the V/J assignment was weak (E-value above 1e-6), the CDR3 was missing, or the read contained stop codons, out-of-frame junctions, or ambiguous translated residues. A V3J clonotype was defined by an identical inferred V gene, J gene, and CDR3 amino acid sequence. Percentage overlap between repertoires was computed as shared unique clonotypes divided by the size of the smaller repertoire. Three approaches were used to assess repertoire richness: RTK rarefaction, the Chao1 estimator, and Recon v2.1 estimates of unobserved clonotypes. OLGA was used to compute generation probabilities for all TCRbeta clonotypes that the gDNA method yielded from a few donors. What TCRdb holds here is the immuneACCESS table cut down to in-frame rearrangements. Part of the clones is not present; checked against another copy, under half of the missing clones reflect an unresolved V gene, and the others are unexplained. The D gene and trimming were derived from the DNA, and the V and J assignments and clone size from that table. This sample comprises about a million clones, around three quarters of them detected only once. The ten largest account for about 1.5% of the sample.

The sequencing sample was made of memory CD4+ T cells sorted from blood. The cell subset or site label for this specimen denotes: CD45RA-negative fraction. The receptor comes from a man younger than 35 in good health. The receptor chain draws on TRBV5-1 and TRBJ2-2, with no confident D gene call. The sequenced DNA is TGCGCCAGCAGCTTGGTGTTCCAGGTCGGGGAGCTGTTTTTT. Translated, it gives CASSLVFQVGELFF.